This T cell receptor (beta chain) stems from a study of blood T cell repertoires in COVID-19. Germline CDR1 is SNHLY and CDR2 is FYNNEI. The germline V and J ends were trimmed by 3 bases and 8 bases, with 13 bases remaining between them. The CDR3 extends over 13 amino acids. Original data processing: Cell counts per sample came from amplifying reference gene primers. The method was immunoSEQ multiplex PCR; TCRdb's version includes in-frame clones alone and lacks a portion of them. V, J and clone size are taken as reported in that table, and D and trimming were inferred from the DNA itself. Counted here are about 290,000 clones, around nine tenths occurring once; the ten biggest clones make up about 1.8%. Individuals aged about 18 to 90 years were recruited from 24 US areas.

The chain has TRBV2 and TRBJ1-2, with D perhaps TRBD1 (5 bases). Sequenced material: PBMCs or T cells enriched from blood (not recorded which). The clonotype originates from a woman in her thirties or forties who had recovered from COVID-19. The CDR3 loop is CASSEWQGSGYTF. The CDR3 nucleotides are TGTGCCAGCAGTGAGTGGCAGGGTAGCGGCTACACCTTC.